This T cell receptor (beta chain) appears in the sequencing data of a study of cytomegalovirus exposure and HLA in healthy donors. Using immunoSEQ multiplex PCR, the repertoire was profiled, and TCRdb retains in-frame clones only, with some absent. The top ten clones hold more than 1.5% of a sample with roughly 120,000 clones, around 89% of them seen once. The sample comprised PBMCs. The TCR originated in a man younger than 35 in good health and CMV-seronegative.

CDR3 sequence reads: CASDKSGGAQETQYF. The CDR3, as DNA: TGTGCCAGCGACAAGTCTGGGGGGGCCCAAGAGACCCAGTACTTC. The rearrangement links TRBV18 to TRBJ2-5; possible D gene TRBD2, 7 bases. CDR1 and CDR2 (germline): KGHSH, LQKENI. CDR3 length equals 15 residues. V gave up 8 bases and J gave up 1 base, with 17 bases separating them.